This entry lists 27 T cell receptor beta chains sequenced from one sample in a study of CD8+ T cells in alopecia areata. Following extraction, RNA underwent reverse transcription to cDNA, which served as the sequencing template. Assay: immunoSEQ multiplex PCR; the TCRdb copy retains only in-frame clones and omits some. The sample has a few hundred thousand clones, 40% to 55% seen once. The treatment here: oral pan-JAK inhibitor, 5-10 mg twice daily. The sample was CD4+ T cells sorted from blood, taken at approximately week 36, from a patient treated with tofacitinib. Receptors originate from a human donor with alopecia areata.

In this sample, this clone turned up a few times. J is TRBJ2-3 and V is TRBV6-5; TRBD2 matches at 8 bases. Losses at the gene ends were 5 bases for V and 5 bases for J; bases not matched to a gene: 3. Germline-derived CDR1 and CDR2 are MNHEY and SVGAGI. CDR3 length: 13 amino acids. CDR3 bases: TGTGCCAGCAGTCCGAGCGGGGGAGATACGCAGTATTTT. Translated, it gives CASSPSGGDTQYF.

This clone appeared a few times. Here the CDR3 reads CAIRTGTGSVYEQYF. CDR3 coding DNA: TGTGCCATCAGAACCGGGACAGGGAGTGTGTACGAGCAGTACTTC. The chain couples TRBV10-3 to TRBJ2-7, with 9 nucleotides matching TRBD1. CDR1 ENHRY and CDR2 SYGVKD come from the germline V gene. V lost 6 bases, J lost 4 bases, and 10 bases stayed unmatched. The CDR3 spans 15 residues.

V is TRBV10-3 and J is TRBJ2-7, with 9 bases aligning to TRBD1. Germline CDR1 ENHRY, CDR2 SYGVKD. This CDR3 region has 14 residues. V trimming: 6 bases; J trimming: 5 bases; junction bases outside the gene matches: 8. CDR3 sequence reads: CAISIQGARDEQYF. The CDR3 nucleotides are TGTGCCATCAGCATACAGGGGGCGCGGGACGAGCAGTACTTC.

The J gene is TRBJ2-3, the V gene TRBV6-1, with a tentative D call TRBD1 (6 bases). The CDR3 extends over 16 amino acids. V dropped 4 bases and J dropped 4 bases, with 18 bases sitting between them. Germline V CDR1 and CDR2: MNHNS, SASEGT. CDR3 coding DNA: TGTGCCAGCAGTGCCCCAGGGGCGAAGTATTCAGATACGCAGTATTTT. It codes for CASSAPGAKYSDTQYF.

The V and J genes are TRBV29-1 and TRBJ2-7, with D tentatively TRBD1 (7 bases). With 4 bases removed from V and 5 bases from J, the gap between germline ends came to 12 bases. Germline assignment: CDR1 SQVTM and CDR2 ANQGSEA. This CDR3 region has 12 residues. This chain's CDR3 is CSVVSRGDEQYF. The CDR3 DNA is TGCAGCGTTGTAAGCAGGGGGGACGAGCAGTACTTC.

J is TRBJ2-3 and V is TRBV30, with 10 bases fitting TRBD1. Unmatched junction bases numbered 3, after V lost 8 bases and J lost 1 base. The CDR3 is 13 residues long. The germline CDR1 and CDR2 sequences are GTSNPN and SVGIG (reference sequence). For the CDR3, the DNA is TGTGCCCAAGGGACAGGGGGCACAGATACGCAGTATTTT. Translating it yields CAQGTGGTDTQYF.

The V gene is TRBV7-2, the J gene TRBJ2-7; D remains unclear. Trimming took off 5 bases at V and 5 bases at J, with 10 bases between the two ends. The CDR3 sequence is 12 residues long. Germline CDR1 reads SGHTA; CDR2 reads FQGNSA. The CDR3 region is CASSRPRDEQYF. CDR3 nucleotide sequence: TGTGCCAGCAGCCGCCCTAGGGACGAGCAGTACTTC. Together with reference TRBV7-2 and TRBJ2-7, the CDR3 gives the full variable domain: GAGVSQSPSNKVTEKGKDVELRCDPISGHTALYWYRQSLGQGLEFLIYFQGNSAPDKSGLPSDRFSAERTGGSVSTLTIQRTQQEDSAVYLCASSRPRDEQYFGPGTRLTVT.

There are a few counts of this clone. This sequence joins TRBV10-3 and TRBJ1-1, with D possibly being TRBD1 (6 bases). The ends were cut back, 9 bases at V and 4 bases at J, with 15 bases in the middle. Germline assignment: CDR1 ENHRY and CDR2 SYGVKD. The CDR3 spans 13 residues. The CDR3: CAIGAGEGTEAFF. The CDR3 DNA reads as TGTGCCATTGGAGCAGGGGAAGGCACTGAAGCTTTCTTT.

V and J are TRBV6-5 and TRBJ1-4; a possible D gene is TRBD1 (6 bases). Germline CDR1 reads MNHEY; CDR2 reads SVGAGI. V lost 0 bases to trimming and J lost 8 bases, with 13 bases between them. The CDR3 runs 15 residues. The CDR3 region is CASSYSGGQGEKLFF. CDR3 bases: TGTGCCAGCAGTTACTCCGGGGGCCAAGGAGAAAAACTGTTTTTT.

In its sample, this clone was seen a few times. The chain joins TRBV7-9 to TRBJ1-1; no definite D call. V lost 3 bases, J lost 2 bases, and 10 bases lay in between. Germline CDR1 reads SEHNR; CDR2 reads FQNEAQ (reference sequence). The CDR3 loop spans 14 amino acids. CDR3 residues: CASSFINPNTEAFF. The CDR3 DNA is TGTGCCAGCAGCTTTATAAACCCAAACACTGAAGCTTTCTTT.

This clone was counted a single time. Other DNA sequences in this sample translate to the same CDR3. This chain connects TRBV20-1 to TRBJ2-5; no firm D call. Per germline, CDR1 DFQATT and CDR2 SNEGSKA (reference sequence). The V end lost 1 base, the J end lost 2 bases, and 2 bases lay between the germline ends. The CDR3 totals 11 residues. CDR3 sequence: CSARGQETQYF. In DNA form, the CDR3 reads TGCAGTGCTAGAGGGCAAGAGACCCAGTACTTC.

The chain couples TRBV30 to TRBJ2-1, with 9 bases identical to TRBD1. Germline V gene sequence: CDR1 GTSNPN, CDR2 SVGIG (reference sequence). After removal of 3 bases from V and 4 bases from J, the junction contained 10 bases not matched to a gene. This CDR3 has 16 amino acids. The CDR3 spells CAWSNPGTGIYNEQFF. The CDR3 DNA sequence: TGTGCCTGGAGCAACCCCGGGACAGGGATATACAATGAGCAGTTCTTC. The complete variable domain, with remaining parts taken from reference TRBV30 and TRBJ2-1, reads SQTIHQWPATLVQPVGSPLSLECTVEGTSNPNLYWYRQAAGRGLQLLFYSVGIGQISSEVPQNLSASRPQDRQFILSSKKLLLSDSGFYLCAWSNPGTGIYNEQFFGPGTRLTVL.

The chain recombines TRBV20-1 with TRBJ2-5, with D hard to call. CDR1 is DFQATT and CDR2 is SNEGSKA in the germline V gene (reference sequence). This CDR3 region has 10 residues. V was pared by 3 bases and J by 5 bases, with 4 bases between. In DNA, the CDR3 is TGCAGTGCTAGTACGGAGACCCAGTACTTC. The encoded protein is CSASTETQYF.

The rearrangement links TRBV4-2 to TRBJ1-1; D gene ambiguous. Germline V gene sequence: CDR1 LGHNA, CDR2 YNFKEQ. V gave up 0 bases and J gave up 1 base, with 9 bases separating them. This CDR3 has 15 amino acids. CDR3 in DNA: TGTGCCAGCAGCCAAGAAATCCTATCGAACACTGAAGCTTTCTTT. Translation: CASSQEILSNTEAFF.

This clone was seen a few times. Other DNA sequences in this specimen translate into the identical CDR3. V usage is TRBV7-9 and J usage is TRBJ2-7; D is possibly TRBD2 (6 bases). The CDR3 runs to 14 residues. Trimming left V 1 base short and J 1 base short, with 8 bases between. Germline assignment: CDR1 SEHNR and CDR2 FQNEAQ (reference sequence). This chain's CDR3 is CASSLGGTSYEQYF. The CDR3 region has the DNA TGTGCCAGCAGCTTAGGCGGGACTTCCTACGAGCAGTACTTC.

The V gene is TRBV7-2, the J gene TRBJ2-5, with D hard to call. CDR1 is SGHTA, CDR2 FQGNSA, per germline. Trimming removed 2 bases at V and 5 bases at J, with 3 bases between. The CDR3 covers 11 residues. DNA of the CDR3: TGTGCCAGCAGCTTAATGGAGACCCAGTACTTC. As protein: CASSLMETQYF.

The rearrangement links TRBV7-9 to TRBJ1-5, with unresolved D. The CDR3 is 12 amino acids. CDR1 and CDR2 (germline): SEHNR, FQNEAQ (reference sequence). V was clipped by 1 base and J by 7 bases, with 5 bases between them. For the CDR3, the DNA is TGTGCCAGCAGCTTAGGGCCACAGCCCCAGCATTTT. It encodes CASSLGPQPQHF.

This chain joins TRBV10-3 and TRBJ2-3; TRBD2 agrees at 9 bases. Unmatched junction bases numbered 8, after V lost 6 bases and J lost 4 bases. The CDR3 has 15 residues. CDR1 is ENHRY, CDR2 SYGVKD, per germline. The chain's CDR3 is CAISDPGLAADTQYF. In DNA form, the CDR3 reads TGTGCCATCAGCGACCCGGGACTAGCTGCAGATACGCAGTATTTT.

The genes are TRBV4-1 and TRBJ2-7, with TRBD2 matching 7 bases. CDR1 is MGHRA and CDR2 is YSYEKL in the germline V gene. This CDR3 is built from 14 residues. V shed 0 bases and J 6 bases; nucleotides not matched to a gene: 5. This CDR3 reads CASSQEGGAGEQYF. The CDR3 DNA sequence: TGCGCCAGCAGCCAAGAGGGAGGGGCGGGCGAGCAGTACTTC.

The table lists this clone with many counts. The rearrangement links TRBV7-2 to TRBJ2-2, with D uncertain. The CDR3 loop spans 13 amino acids. Germline values: CDR1 SGHTA, CDR2 FQGNSA. The ends were cut back, 2 bases at V and 1 base at J, with 2 bases in the middle. CDR3 coding DNA: TGTGCCAGCAGCTTATTGAACACCGGGGAGCTGTTTTTT. Its translation: CASSLLNTGELFF.

This clone was found a few times. The chain couples TRBV29-1 to TRBJ1-5; 10 bases line up with TRBD1. This CDR3 has 14 residues. Trimming at V came to 4 bases and at J to 4 bases, leaving 4 bases not matched to a gene. The germline V gene encodes CDR1 SQVTM and CDR2 ANQGSEA. The CDR3 sequence: CSVVLGQGNQPQHF. Here the CDR3 DNA reads TGCAGCGTTGTATTGGGACAGGGGAATCAGCCCCAGCATTTT.

This clone came up a few times. V usage is TRBV5-1 and J usage is TRBJ1-1; 10 nucleotides agree with TRBD1. Germline V gene data show CDR1 as SGHRS and CDR2 as YFSETQ. V lost 4 bases, J lost 4 bases, and 7 bases stayed unmatched. The CDR3 extends over 15 amino acids. The chain's CDR3 is CASSLRTGGGTEAFF. The CDR3 DNA sequence: TGCGCCAGCAGCCTACGGACAGGGGGTGGCACTGAAGCTTTCTTT.

The chain carries TRBV18 and TRBJ2-1; TRBD1 aligns across 8 bases. The CDR3 runs to 16 residues. The V and J ends lost 5 bases and 5 bases, in that order; junction bases with no gene match: 11. Germline CDR1 is KGHSH and CDR2 is LQKENI. The CDR3 reads CASSTSDRVIDNEQFF. The CDR3 DNA sequence: TGTGCCAGCTCAACTTCGGACAGGGTTATCGACAATGAGCAGTTCTTC.

The chain uses TRBV10-3 and TRBJ1-4, with 9 bases lining up with TRBD1. V shed 5 bases and J 7 bases; nucleotides not matched to a gene: 5. The CDR3 length is 14 residues. The germline V gene has CDR1 ENHRY and CDR2 SYGVKD. Here the CDR3 DNA reads TGTGCCATCAGTACCGGGACAGGGAGTGAAAAACTGTTTTTT. Amino acids: CAISTGTGSEKLFF.

The sample holds a few counts of this clone. This CDR3 reads CSVAGGTGELFF. DNA for the CDR3: TGCAGCGTTGCCGGGGGCACCGGGGAGCTGTTTTTT. The chain employs TRBV29-1 and TRBJ2-2; possibly TRBD2 for D (6 bases). V shed 4 bases and J shed 4 bases, with 7 bases lying between them. The CDR3 is made up of 12 amino acids. Germline lookup yields CDR1 SQVTM and CDR2 ANQGSEA.

The V gene is TRBV7-2, the J gene TRBJ2-7; no definite D call. The V gene lost 1 base and the J gene lost 0 bases, with 10 bases spanning the gap. Germline V gives CDR1 SGHTA, CDR2 FQGNSA. The CDR3 consists of 15 residues. The CDR3 loop is CASSLGISSSYEQYF. The CDR3 DNA follows: TGTGCCAGCAGCTTAGGTATCTCTAGCTCCTACGAGCAGTACTTC.

The rearrangement uses TRBV7-9 and TRBJ2-7; D is possibly TRBD1 (6 bases). The CDR3 has 13 amino acids. The V and J ends lost 2 bases and 5 bases respectively, with 10 bases between them. CDR1 is SEHNR, CDR2 FQNEAQ, per germline (reference sequence). CDR3 sequence (DNA): TGTGCCAGCAGCTTAAACAGGGCCCACGAGCAGTACTTC. Protein product: CASSLNRAHEQYF. Based on the CDR3 plus reference TRBV7-9 and TRBJ2-7, the full variable domain is DTGVSQNPRHKITKRGQNVTFRCDPISEHNRLYWYRQTLGQGPEFLTYFQNEAQLEKSRLLSDRFSAERPKGSFSTLEIQRTEQGDSAMYLCASSLNRAHEQYFGPGTRLTVT.